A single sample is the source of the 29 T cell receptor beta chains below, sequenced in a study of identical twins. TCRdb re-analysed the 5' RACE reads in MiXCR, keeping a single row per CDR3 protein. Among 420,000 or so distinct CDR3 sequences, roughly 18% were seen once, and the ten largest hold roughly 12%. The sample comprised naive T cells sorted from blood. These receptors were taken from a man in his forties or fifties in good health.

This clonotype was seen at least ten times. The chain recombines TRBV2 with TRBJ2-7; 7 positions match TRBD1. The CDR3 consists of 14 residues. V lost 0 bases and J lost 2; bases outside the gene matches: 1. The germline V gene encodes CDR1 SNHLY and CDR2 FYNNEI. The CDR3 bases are TGTGCCAGCAGTGAAGCAGGGGGCCCCTACGAGCAGTACTTC. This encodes CASSEAGGPYEQYF.

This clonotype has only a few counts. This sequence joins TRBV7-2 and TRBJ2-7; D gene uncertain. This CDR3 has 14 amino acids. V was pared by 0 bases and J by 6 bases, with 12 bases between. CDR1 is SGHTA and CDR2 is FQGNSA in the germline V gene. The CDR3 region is CASSLAPSSSEQYF. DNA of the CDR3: TGTGCCAGCAGCTTAGCCCCATCCTCTAGCGAGCAGTACTTC.

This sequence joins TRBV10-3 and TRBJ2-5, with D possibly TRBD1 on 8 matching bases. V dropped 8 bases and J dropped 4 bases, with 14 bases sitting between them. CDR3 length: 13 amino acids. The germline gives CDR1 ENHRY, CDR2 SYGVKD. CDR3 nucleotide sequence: TGTGCCATCGGACAGGGCGGGGGAGAGACCCAGTACTTC. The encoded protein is CAIGQGGGETQYF.

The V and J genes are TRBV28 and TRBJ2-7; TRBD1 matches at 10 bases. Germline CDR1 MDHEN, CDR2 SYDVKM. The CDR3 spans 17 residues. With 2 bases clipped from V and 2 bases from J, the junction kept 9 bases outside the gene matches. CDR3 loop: CASSLPPAGQGAYEQYF. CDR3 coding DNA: TGTGCCAGCAGTTTACCTCCGGCAGGACAGGGGGCCTACGAGCAGTACTTC.

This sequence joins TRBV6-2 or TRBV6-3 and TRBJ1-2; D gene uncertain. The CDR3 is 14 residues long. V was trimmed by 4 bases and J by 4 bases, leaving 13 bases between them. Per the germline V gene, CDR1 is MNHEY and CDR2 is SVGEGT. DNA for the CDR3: TGTGCCAGCAGTTCCGCCGCAGGCCGCTATGGCTACACCTTC. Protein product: CASSSAAGRYGYTF.

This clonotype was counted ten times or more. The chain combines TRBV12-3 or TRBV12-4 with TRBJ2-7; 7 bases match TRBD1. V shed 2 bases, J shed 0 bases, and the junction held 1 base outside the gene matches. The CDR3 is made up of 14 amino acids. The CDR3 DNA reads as TGTGCCAGCAGTTTAAGGGGGCTCTCCTACGAGCAGTACTTC. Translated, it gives CASSLRGLSYEQYF.

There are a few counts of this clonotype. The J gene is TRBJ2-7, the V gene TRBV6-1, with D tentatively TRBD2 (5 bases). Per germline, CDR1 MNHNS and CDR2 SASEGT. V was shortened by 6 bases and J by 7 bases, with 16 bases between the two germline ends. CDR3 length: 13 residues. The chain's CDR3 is CASRPRRAEEQYF. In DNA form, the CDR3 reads TGTGCCAGCAGACCCCGGCGGGCGGAAGAGCAGTACTTC.

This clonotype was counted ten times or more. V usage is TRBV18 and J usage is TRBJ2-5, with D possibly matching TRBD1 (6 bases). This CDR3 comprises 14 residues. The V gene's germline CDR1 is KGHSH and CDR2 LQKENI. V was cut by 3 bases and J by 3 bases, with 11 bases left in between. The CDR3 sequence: CASSPGQNKETQYF. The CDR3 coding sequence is TGTGCCAGCTCACCTGGACAGAATAAAGAGACCCAGTACTTC.

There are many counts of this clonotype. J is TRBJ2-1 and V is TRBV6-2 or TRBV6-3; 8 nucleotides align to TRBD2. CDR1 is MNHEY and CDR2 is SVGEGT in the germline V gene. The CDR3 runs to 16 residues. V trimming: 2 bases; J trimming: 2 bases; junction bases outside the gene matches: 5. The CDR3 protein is CASSYGLAGPYNEQFF. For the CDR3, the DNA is TGTGCCAGCAGTTACGGGCTAGCGGGCCCCTACAATGAGCAGTTCTTC.

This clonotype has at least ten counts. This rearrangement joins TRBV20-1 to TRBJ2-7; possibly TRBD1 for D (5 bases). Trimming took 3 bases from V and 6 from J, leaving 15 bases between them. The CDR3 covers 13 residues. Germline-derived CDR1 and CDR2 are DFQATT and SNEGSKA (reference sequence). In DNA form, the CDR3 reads TGCAGTGCTAGTAGGGGCCAGCGATTCGAGCAGTACTTC. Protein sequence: CSASRGQRFEQYF.

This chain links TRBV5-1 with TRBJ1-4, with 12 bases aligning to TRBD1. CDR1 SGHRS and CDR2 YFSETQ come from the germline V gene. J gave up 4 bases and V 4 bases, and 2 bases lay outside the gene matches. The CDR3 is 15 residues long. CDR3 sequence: CASSGTGGLNEKLFF. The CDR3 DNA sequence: TGCGCCAGCAGCGGGACAGGGGGCCTTAATGAAAAACTGTTTTTT.

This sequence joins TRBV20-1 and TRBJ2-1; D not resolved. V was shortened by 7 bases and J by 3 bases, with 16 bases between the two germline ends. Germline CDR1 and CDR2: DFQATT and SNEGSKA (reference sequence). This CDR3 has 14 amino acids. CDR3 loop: CSGIGAANYNEQFF. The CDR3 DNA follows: TGCAGTGGCATAGGAGCAGCAAACTACAATGAGCAGTTCTTC.

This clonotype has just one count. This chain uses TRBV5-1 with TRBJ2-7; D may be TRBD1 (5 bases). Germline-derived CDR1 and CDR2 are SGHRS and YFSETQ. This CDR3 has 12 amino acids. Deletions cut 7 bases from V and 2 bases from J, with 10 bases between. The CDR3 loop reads CASSGAAYEQYF. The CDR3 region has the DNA TGCGCCAGCTCTGGGGCAGCCTACGAGCAGTACTTC.

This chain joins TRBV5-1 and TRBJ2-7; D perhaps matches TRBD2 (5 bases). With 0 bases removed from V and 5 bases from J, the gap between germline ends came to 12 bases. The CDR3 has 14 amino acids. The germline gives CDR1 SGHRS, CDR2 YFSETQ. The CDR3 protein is CASSLVPGNNEQYF. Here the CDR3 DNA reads TGCGCCAGCAGCTTGGTCCCGGGGAACAACGAGCAGTACTTC.

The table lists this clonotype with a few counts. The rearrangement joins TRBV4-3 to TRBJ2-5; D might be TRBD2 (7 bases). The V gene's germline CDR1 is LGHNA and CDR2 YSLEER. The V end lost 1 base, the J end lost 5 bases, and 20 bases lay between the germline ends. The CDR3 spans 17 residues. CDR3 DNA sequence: TGCGCCAGCAGCCAAGTTCCCTTTTCGGGGGGCCAGGAGACCCAGTACTTC. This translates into CASSQVPFSGGQETQYF.

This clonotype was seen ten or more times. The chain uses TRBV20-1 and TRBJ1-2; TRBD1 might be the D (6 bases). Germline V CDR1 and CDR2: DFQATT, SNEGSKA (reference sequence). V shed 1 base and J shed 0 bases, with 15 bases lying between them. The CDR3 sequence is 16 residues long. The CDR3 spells CSARGSGRGTNYGYTF. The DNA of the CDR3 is TGCAGTGCTAGAGGCAGCGGGAGGGGGACTAACTATGGCTACACCTTC.

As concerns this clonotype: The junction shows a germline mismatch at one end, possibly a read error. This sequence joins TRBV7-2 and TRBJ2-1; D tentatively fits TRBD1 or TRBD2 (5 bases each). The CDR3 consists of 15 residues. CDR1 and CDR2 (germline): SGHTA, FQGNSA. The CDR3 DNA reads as TGTGCCATCAGCTTTACCCTCGGGACCACCAATGAGCAGTTCTTC. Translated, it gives CAISFTLGTTNEQFF.

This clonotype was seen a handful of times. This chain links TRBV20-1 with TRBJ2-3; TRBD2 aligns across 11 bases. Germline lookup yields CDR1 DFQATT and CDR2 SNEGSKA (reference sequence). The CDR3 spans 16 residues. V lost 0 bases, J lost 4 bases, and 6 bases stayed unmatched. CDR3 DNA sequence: TGCAGTGCTAGAGATTCACTAGCGGGAGCGGCAGATACGCAGTATTTT. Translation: CSARDSLAGAADTQYF.

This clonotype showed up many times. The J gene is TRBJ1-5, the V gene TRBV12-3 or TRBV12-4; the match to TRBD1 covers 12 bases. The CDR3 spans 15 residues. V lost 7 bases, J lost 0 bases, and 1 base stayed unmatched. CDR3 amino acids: CASKGQGASNQPQHF. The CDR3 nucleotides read TGTGCCAGCAAGGGACAGGGGGCTAGCAATCAGCCCCAGCATTTT.

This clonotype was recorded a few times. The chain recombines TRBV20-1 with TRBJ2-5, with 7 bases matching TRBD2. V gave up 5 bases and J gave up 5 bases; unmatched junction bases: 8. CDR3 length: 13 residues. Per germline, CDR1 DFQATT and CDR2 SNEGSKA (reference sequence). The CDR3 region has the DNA TGCAGTGCTGGAGGGACTACTTCCGAGACCCAGTACTTC. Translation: CSAGGTTSETQYF.

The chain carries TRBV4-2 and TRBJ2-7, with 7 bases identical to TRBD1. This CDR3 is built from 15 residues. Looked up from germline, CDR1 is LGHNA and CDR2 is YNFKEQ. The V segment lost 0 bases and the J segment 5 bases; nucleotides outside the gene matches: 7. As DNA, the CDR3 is TGTGCCAGCAGCCAAGATGGGCAGGGGGTCGACGAGCAGTACTTC. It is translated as CASSQDGQGVDEQYF.

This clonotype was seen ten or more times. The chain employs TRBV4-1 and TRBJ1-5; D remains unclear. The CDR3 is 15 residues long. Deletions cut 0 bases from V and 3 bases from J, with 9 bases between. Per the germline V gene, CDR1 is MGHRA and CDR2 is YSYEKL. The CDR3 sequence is CASSQDTTINQPQHF. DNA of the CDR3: TGCGCCAGCAGCCAAGATACCACGATCAATCAGCCCCAGCATTTT.

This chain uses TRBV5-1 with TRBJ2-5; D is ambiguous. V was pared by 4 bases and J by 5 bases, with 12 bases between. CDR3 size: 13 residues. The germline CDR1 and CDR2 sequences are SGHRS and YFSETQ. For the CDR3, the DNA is TGCGCCAGCAGCCCGGTTCTCGCGGAGACCCAGTACTTC. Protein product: CASSPVLAETQYF. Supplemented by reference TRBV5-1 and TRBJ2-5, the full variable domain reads KAGVTQTPRYLIKTRGQQVTLSCSPISGHRSVSWYQQTPGQGLQFLFEYFSETQRNKGNFPGRFSGRQFSNSRSEMNVSTLELGDSALYLCASSPVLAETQYFGPGTRLLVL.

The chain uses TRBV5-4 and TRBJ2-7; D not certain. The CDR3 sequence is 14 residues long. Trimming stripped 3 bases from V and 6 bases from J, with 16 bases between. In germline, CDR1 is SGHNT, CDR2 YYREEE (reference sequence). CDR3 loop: CASSSDLGVSEQYF. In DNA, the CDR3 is TGTGCCAGCAGCTCGGACCTTGGGGTATCCGAGCAGTACTTC.

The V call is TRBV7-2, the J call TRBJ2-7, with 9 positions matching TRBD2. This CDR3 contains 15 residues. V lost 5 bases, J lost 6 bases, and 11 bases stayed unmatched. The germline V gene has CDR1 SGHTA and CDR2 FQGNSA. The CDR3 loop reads CASSPAGTSYGEQYF. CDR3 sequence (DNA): TGTGCCAGCAGCCCAGCCGGGACTAGCTATGGCGAGCAGTACTTC.

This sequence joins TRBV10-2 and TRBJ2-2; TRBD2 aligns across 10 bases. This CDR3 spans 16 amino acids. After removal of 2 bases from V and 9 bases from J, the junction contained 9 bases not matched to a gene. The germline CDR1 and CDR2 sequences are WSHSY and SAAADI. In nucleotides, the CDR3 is TGCGCCAGCAGTGAGCCCTTACTAGCGGGGTCCCGGGAGCTGTTTTTT. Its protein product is CASSEPLLAGSRELFF.

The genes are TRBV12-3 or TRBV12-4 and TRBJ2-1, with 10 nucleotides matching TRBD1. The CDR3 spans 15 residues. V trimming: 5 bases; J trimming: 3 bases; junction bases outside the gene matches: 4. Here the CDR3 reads CASSLGQGVYNEQFF. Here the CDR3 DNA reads TGTGCCAGCAGTCTCGGACAGGGGGTCTACAATGAGCAGTTCTTC.

CDR3 residues: CSAQPSSGSYEQYF. In nucleotides, the CDR3 is TGCAGTGCTCAACCGTCTAGCGGGAGCTACGAGCAGTACTTC. The rearrangement joins TRBV20-1 to TRBJ2-7; 10 bases are shared with TRBD2. The ends lost 5 bases at V and 3 bases at J; junction bases unmatched: 7. Germline CDR1 is DFQATT and CDR2 is SNEGSKA (reference sequence). The CDR3 contains 14 residues.

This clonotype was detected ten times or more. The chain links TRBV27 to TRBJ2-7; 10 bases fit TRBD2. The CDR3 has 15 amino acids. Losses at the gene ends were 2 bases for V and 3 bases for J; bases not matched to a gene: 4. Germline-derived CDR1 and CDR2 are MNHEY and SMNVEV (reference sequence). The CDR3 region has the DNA TGTGCCAGCAGTTTACTAGCGGGAGAGCGCTACGAGCAGTACTTC. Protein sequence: CASSLLAGERYEQYF.